The rows below give T cell receptor beta chains drawn from one sample of a study of shared clonotypes between healthy human individuals. Data came from immunoSEQ multiplex PCR; TCRdb stores just in-frame clones and leaves some out. The repertoire holds around 990,000 clones, with 70% to 85% as singletons. The sample was memory CD4+ T cells from PBMCs. The source is a man in his late teens or twenties in good health. Some clones in this sample may be carry-over from other donors' samples. The CDR3 runs from the conserved cysteine through the conserved F or W. D genes are given only for firm matches. Size values are once, few and many counts, or a class for expanded clones, and some rows have none.

D gene	V gene	clone size	J gene	CDR3 protein	CDR3 DNA
TRBD2	TRBV4-1	few	TRBJ2-3	CASSLRGLGTDTQYF	TGCGCCAGCAGCTTGCGGGGACTAGGCACAGATACGCAGTATTTT
-	TRBV20-1	-	TRBJ2-5	CSARRETQYF	TGCAGTGCTAGGAGGGAGACCCAGTACTTC
-	TRBV11-2	-	TRBJ1-1	CASSNSWEVGTEAFF	TGTGCCAGCAGCAACTCCTGGGAGGTAGGCACTGAAGCTTTCTTT
-	TRBV5-1	-	TRBJ1-1	CASGSQGLGTEAFF	TGCGCCAGCGGTTCACAGGGTCTCGGGACTGAAGCTTTCTTT
TRBD1	TRBV29-1	many	TRBJ1-2	CSVEGQVSNYGYTF	TGCAGCGTTGAGGGACAGGTATCTAACTATGGCTACACCTTC
-	TRBV28	-	TRBJ1-4	CASINNEKLFF	TGTGCCAGCATTAACAATGAAAAACTGTTTTTT
-	TRBV5-1	-	TRBJ1-1	CASKQGSGGTEAFF	TGCGCCAGCAAACAAGGGTCCGGGGGTACTGAAGCTTTCTTT
-	TRBV28	few	TRBJ2-7	CASSQGASVVYEQYF	TGTGCCAGCAGCCAGGGTGCTAGCGTCGTATACGAGCAGTACTTC
-	TRBV2	-	TRBJ1-2	CASSSQDNYGYTF	TGTGCCAGCAGCTCCCAGGACAACTATGGCTACACCTTC
-	TRBV4-1	few	TRBJ1-3	CASSHGSGNGNTIYF	TGCGCCAGCAGCCATGGGTCAGGGAATGGAAACACCATATATTTT
-	TRBV29-1	few	TRBJ1-1	CSVVGRNTEAFF	TGCAGCGTTGTTGGTAGGAACACTGAAGCTTTCTTT
TRBD2	TRBV27	-	TRBJ2-7	CASSLGLAGGAQYF	TGTGCCAGCAGTTTGGGACTAGCGGGAGGGGCGCAGTACTTC
-	TRBV6-6	-	TRBJ2-1	CASSPAKPNEQFF	TGTGCCAGCAGTCCTGCGAAGCCCAATGAGCAGTTCTTC
TRBD1	TRBV5-5	once	TRBJ1-1	CASSQYGQANTEAFF	TGTGCCAGCAGCCAATACGGACAGGCGAACACTGAAGCTTTCTTT
-	TRBV2	-	TRBJ2-7	CASSGGRGHSYEQYF	TGTGCCAGCAGTGGTGGGAGGGGGCATTCGTATGAGCAGTACTTC
-	TRBV5-8	-	TRBJ2-1	CASSLVYGTSSYNEQFF	TGTGCCAGCAGCTTGGTTTACGGGACCAGCTCCTACAATGAGCAGTTCTTC
-	TRBV10-3	once	TRBJ1-2	CAISESRTTYGYTF	TGTGCCATCAGTGAGTCGAGGACCACCTATGGCTACACCTTC
TRBD1	TRBV5-1	once	TRBJ1-1	CASSLFGQGTEAFF	TGCGCCAGCAGCTTGTTCGGACAGGGCACTGAAGCTTTCTTT
-	TRBV27	few	TRBJ2-7	CASSLHGLWEQYF	TGTGCCAGCAGCCTACACGGTCTTTGGGAGCAGTACTTC
-	TRBV7-2	-	TRBJ1-5	CASSLLISNQPQHF	TGTGCCAGCAGCTTATTGATTAGCAATCAGCCCCAGCATTTT
TRBD2	TRBV5-6	once	TRBJ2-3	CASSAGGPRYTQYF	TGTGCCAGCAGCGCGGGAGGGCCGAGGTATACGCAGTATTTT
-	TRBV10-3	-	TRBJ2-7	CAISEGDATYEQYF	TGTGCCATCAGTGAGGGTGACGCAACCTACGAGCAGTACTTC
TRBD2	TRBV28	-	TRBJ2-5	CASSFRTGGQETQYF	TGTGCCAGCAGTTTCCGGACGGGAGGCCAAGAGACCCAGTACTTC
-	TRBV11-3	-	TRBJ2-1	CASSLDRSPEQFF	TGTGCCAGCAGCTTAGATAGGTCCCCGGAGCAGTTCTTC
TRBD1	TRBV2	-	TRBJ2-5	CASRYRDRGQETQYF	TGTGCCAGCAGGTACCGGGACAGGGGGCAGGAGACCCAGTACTTC
-	TRBV28	-	TRBJ2-7	CASRDTFYEQYF	TGTGCCAGCCGGGACACCTTCTACGAGCAGTACTTC
-	TRBV27	-	TRBJ2-7	CASSSGWEQYF	TGTGCCAGCAGTTCTGGGTGGGAGCAGTACTTC
-	TRBV6-6	-	TRBJ2-2	CASSPAVTGELFF	TGTGCCAGCAGTCCAGCCGTGACCGGGGAGCTGTTTTTT
-	TRBV6-5	-	TRBJ1-3	CASSGFSSGNTIYF	TGTGCCAGCAGTGGGTTTAGCTCTGGAAACACCATATATTTT
-	TRBV7-9	few	TRBJ2-2	CASSLVATGELFF	TGTGCCAGCAGCTTAGTCGCCACCGGGGAGCTGTTTTTT
-	TRBV9	once	TRBJ1-6	CASSVEGFSDSPLHF	TGTGCCAGCAGCGTAGAAGGGTTTTCGGATTCACCCCTCCACTTT
-	TRBV20-1	many	TRBJ2-1	CSAYQNEQFF	TGCAGTGCTTACCAGAATGAGCAGTTCTTC
TRBD1	TRBV4-2	-	TRBJ1-1	CASSHARTGTDILNTEAFF	TGTGCCAGCAGCCACGCCAGAACCGGGACAGATATTCTGAACACTGAAGCTTTCTTT
-	TRBV5-6	few	TRBJ1-4	CASSSKSGKLFF	TGTGCCAGCAGCTCAAAGAGTGGAAAACTGTTTTTT
TRBD1	TRBV28	-	TRBJ2-1	CAIQPPLGQGGINEQFF	TGTGCCATCCAACCCCCGCTAGGACAGGGCGGGATCAATGAGCAGTTCTTC
-	TRBV18	once	TRBJ2-1	CASSPPSRGALGHNEQFF	TGTGCCAGCTCACCACCTTCCCGGGGGGCGCTTGGACACAATGAGCAGTTCTTC
-	TRBV5-8	once	TRBJ1-1	CASSQTGSGSAFF	TGTGCCAGCAGTCAGACAGGTTCGGGGTCGGCTTTCTTT
-	TRBV7-9	-	TRBJ1-1	CASSLEGTYTEAFF	TGTGCCAGCAGCTTAGAGGGGACTTATACTGAAGCTTTCTTT
-	TRBV2	once	TRBJ2-3	CASSRDLPGTDTQYF	TGTGCCAGCAGTAGGGACCTCCCGGGGACAGATACGCAGTATTTT
TRBD2	TRBV7-3	-	TRBJ2-1	CASSLTSGRATDEQFF	TGTGCCAGCAGCCTGACTAGCGGGAGGGCCACGGATGAGCAGTTCTTC
-	TRBV5-1	few	TRBJ1-5	CASSLEGQPQHF	TGCGCCAGCAGCTTGGAGGGTCAGCCCCAGCATTTT
-	TRBV7-6	-	TRBJ2-1	CASSGRQAVSYNEQFF	TGTGCCAGCAGCGGTAGACAGGCTGTTTCCTACAATGAGCAGTTCTTC
-	TRBV5-1	once	TRBJ2-5	CASSFEAGYPETQYF	TGCGCCAGCAGCTTCGAGGCAGGGTATCCCGAGACCCAGTACTTC
TRBD2	TRBV7-2	-	TRBJ2-7	CASSPWTSGRAYEQYF	TGTGCCAGCAGCCCGTGGACTAGCGGGAGGGCCTACGAGCAGTACTTC
TRBD2	TRBV18	-	TRBJ2-1	CASSPPPLAGGGNEQFF	TGTGCCAGCTCACCACCTCCTCTAGCGGGAGGAGGCAATGAGCAGTTCTTC
TRBD1	TRBV28	-	TRBJ1-1	CASSPGTGTAEAFF	TGTGCCAGCAGTCCAGGGACAGGGACGGCTGAAGCTTTCTTT
-	TRBV21-1	-	TRBJ2-7	CASSFYHDGSVYEQYF	TGTGCCAGCAGCTTCTACCACGACGGTTCGGTCTACGAGCAGTACTTC
-	TRBV11-3	-	TRBJ2-3	CASSRDGPSDTQYF	TGTGCCAGCAGCCGCGACGGACCCTCGGATACGCAGTATTTT
-	TRBV16	-	TRBJ1-2	CASSQSMGGNGYTF	TGTGCCAGCAGCCAATCTATGGGGGGTAATGGCTACACCTTC